This T cell receptor beta chain was recorded in a study of blood T cell repertoires in COVID-19. In the study overall: Spain, Italy and the United States supplied samples that represented acute and convalescent COVID-19.

Original analysis: Researchers report that nucleated cell counts were estimated from reference gene primer amplification. Assay: immunoSEQ multiplex PCR; the TCRdb copy retains only in-frame clones and omits some. V and J calls and clone size follow that table, whereas D and trimming were derived from the DNA. Seen here are 150,000 to 200,000 clones, around 85% observed once, and the top ten hold 13%. The CDR3 runs to 13 residues. Between the trimmed V and J ends, which lost 6 bases and 4 bases, there was a span of 13 bases. The germline V gene has CDR1 MDHEN and CDR2 SYDVKM. Source material: peripheral blood. This chain links TRBV28 with TRBJ2-7; D is uncertain. The receptor was isolated from a man aged 45 to 65 who had recovered from COVID-19. CDR3 coding DNA: TGTGCCAGCAGCCCTATAAATCGATACGAGCAGTACTTC. Residues: CASSPINRYEQYF.